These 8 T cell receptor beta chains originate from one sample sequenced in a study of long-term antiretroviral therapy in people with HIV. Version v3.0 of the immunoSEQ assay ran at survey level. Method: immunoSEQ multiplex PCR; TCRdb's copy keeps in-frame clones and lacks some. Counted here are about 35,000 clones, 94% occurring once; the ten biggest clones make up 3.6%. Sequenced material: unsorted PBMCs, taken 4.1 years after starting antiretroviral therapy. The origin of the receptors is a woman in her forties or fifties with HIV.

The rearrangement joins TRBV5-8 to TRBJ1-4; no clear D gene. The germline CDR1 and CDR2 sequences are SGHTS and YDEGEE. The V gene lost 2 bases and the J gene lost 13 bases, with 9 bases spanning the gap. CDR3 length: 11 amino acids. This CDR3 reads CASSLPGPLFF. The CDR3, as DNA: TGTGCCAGCAGCTTACCCGGGCCACTGTTTTTT. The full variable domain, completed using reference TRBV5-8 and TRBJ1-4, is EAGVTQSPTHLIKTRGQQATLRCSPISGHTSVYWYQQALGLGLQFLLWYDEGEERNRGNFPPRFSGRQFPNYSSELNVNALELEDSALYLCASSLPGPLFFGSGTQLSVL.

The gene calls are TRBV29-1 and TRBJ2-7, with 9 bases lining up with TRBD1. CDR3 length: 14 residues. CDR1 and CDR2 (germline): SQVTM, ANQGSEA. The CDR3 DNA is TGCAGTGTACTGGGGGACAGGGATTTGGACGAGCAGTACTTC. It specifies CSVLGDRDLDEQYF.

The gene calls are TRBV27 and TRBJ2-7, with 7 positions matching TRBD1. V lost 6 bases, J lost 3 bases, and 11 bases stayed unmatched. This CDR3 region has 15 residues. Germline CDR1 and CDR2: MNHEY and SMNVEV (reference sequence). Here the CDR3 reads CASSKTGTEDYEQYF. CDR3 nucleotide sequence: TGTGCCAGCAGCAAAACCGGGACAGAAGACTACGAGCAGTACTTC.

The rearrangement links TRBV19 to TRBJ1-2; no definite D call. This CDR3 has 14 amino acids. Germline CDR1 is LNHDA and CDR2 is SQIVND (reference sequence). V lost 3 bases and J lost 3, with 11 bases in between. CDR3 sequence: CASSIGEGYYGYTF. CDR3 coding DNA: TGTGCCAGTAGTATCGGCGAGGGTTACTATGGCTACACCTTC. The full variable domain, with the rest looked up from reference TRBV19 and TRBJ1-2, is DGGITQSPKYLFRKEGQNVTLSCEQNLNHDAMYWYRQDPGQGLRLIYYSQIVNDFQKGDIAEGYSVSREKKESFPLTVTSAQKNPTAFYLCASSIGEGYYGYTFGSGTRLTVV.

This CDR3 reads CASSGYRGPTYGYTF. DNA for the CDR3: TGTGCCAGCAGCGGTTACAGGGGGCCGACCTATGGCTACACCTTC. The chain joins TRBV9 to TRBJ1-2; 9 nucleotides agree with TRBD1. After removal of 3 bases from V and 4 bases from J, the junction contained 7 bases not matched to a gene. CDR1 is SGDLS and CDR2 is YYNGEE in the germline V gene. The CDR3 contains 15 residues.

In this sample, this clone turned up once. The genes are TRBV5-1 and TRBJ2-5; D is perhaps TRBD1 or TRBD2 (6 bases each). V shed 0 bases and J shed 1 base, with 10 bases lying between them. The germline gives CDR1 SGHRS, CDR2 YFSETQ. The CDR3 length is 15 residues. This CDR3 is CASSLDWGAQETQYF. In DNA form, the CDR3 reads TGCGCCAGCAGCTTGGACTGGGGGGCCCAAGAGACCCAGTACTTC.

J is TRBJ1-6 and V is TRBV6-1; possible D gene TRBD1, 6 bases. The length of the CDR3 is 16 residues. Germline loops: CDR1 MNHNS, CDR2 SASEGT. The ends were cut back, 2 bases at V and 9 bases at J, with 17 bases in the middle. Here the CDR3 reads CASSELGAGGLSPLHF. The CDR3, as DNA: TGTGCCAGCAGTGAACTTGGGGCCGGGGGGCTTTCACCCCTCCACTTT.

CDR3 sequence reads: CASSIPGLNTEAFF. CDR3 bases: TGTGCCAGTAGTATCCCGGGCTTGAACACTGAAGCTTTCTTT. The V and J genes are TRBV19 and TRBJ1-1; D is unresolved. The CDR3 is 14 amino acids. V was cut by 3 bases and J by 0 bases, with 8 bases left in between. Germline V CDR1 and CDR2: LNHDA, SQIVND (reference sequence).